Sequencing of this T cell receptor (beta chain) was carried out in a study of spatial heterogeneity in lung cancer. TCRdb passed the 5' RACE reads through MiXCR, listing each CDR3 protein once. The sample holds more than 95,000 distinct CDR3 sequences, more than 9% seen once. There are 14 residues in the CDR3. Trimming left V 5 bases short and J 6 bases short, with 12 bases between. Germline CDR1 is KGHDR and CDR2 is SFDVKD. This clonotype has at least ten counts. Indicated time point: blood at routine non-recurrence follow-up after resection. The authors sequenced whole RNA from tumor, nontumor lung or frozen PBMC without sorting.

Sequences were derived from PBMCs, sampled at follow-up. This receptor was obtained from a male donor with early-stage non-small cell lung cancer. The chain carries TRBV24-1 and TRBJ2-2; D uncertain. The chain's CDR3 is CATSASSIAGELFF. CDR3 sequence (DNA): TGTGCCACCAGTGCCTCTTCGATAGCCGGGGAGCTGTTTTTT.